Following are 5 T cell receptor beta chains from one sample sequenced in a study of immune evolution from preneoplasia to lung adenocarcinoma. Repertoires were generated with immunoSEQ multiplex PCR, while TCRdb's copy carries only in-frame clones and drops some. The sample includes about 6,600 clones, under 85% of them seen just once. The sequencing sample was made of FFPE lung adenocarcinoma in situ tissue. These receptors all stem from a person in their sixties or seventies with lung adenocarcinoma.

V is TRBV6-5 and J is TRBJ2-4, with D possibly being TRBD2 (6 bases). V dropped 7 bases and J dropped 9 bases, with 22 bases sitting between them. The CDR3 loop spans 15 amino acids. Germline assignment: CDR1 MNHEY and CDR2 SVGAGI. This chain's CDR3 is CASTRTTLRGGIQYF. The CDR3, as DNA: TGTGCCAGCACCAGGACGACTCTTAGGGGAGGCATTCAGTACTTC.

The chain carries TRBV30 and TRBJ2-1, with D perhaps TRBD2 (5 bases). The CDR3 totals 12 residues. Germline V lookup: CDR1 GTSNPN, CDR2 SVGIG (reference sequence). V was trimmed by 5 bases and J by 10 bases, leaving 15 bases between them. CDR3 amino acids: CAWLGNLYEQFF. DNA of the CDR3: TGTGCCTGGCTCGGGAACCTTTACGAGCAGTTCTTC. Drawing the rest from reference TRBV30 and TRBJ2-1, the complete variable domain is SQTIHQWPATLVQPVGSPLSLECTVEGTSNPNLYWYRQAAGRGLQLLFYSVGIGQISSEVPQNLSASRPQDRQFILSSKKLLLSDSGFYLCAWLGNLYEQFFGPGTRLTVL.

The chain employs TRBV18 and TRBJ1-2, with D possibly being TRBD1 (5 bases). Per germline, CDR1 KGHSH and CDR2 LQKENI. Deletions cut 3 bases from V and 1 base from J, with 9 bases between. The CDR3 length is 14 residues. The CDR3 region has the DNA TGTGCCAGCTCACCTCGACAGAATAACTATGGCTACACCTTC. Residues: CASSPRQNNYGYTF.

This clone has only one observation. V gene TRBV15 combines with J gene TRBJ1-2, with 8 bases identical to TRBD1. CDR3 length equals 15 residues. J gave up 0 bases and V 6 bases, and 6 bases lay outside the gene matches. Germline V gene sequence: CDR1 LNHNV, CDR2 YYDKDF (reference sequence). CDR3 nucleotide sequence: TGTGCCACCAGTTCGGGACAGGAGTCTAACTATGGCTACACCTTC. Translated, it gives CATSSGQESNYGYTF.

This clone was counted a single time. The gene calls are TRBV18 and TRBJ2-1; no firm D call. The germline V gene has CDR1 KGHSH and CDR2 LQKENI. Between the trimmed V and J ends, which lost 3 bases and 5 bases, there was a span of 8 bases. The CDR3 contains 13 residues. This CDR3 is CASSPGIDNEQFF. The CDR3 nucleotides read TGTGCCAGCTCACCTGGTATTGACAATGAGCAGTTCTTC. Variable domain in full (rest from reference TRBV18 and TRBJ2-1): NAGVMQNPRHLVRRRGQEARLRCSPMKGHSHVYWYRQLPEEGLKFMVYLQKENIIDESGMPKERFSAEFPKEGPSILRIQQVVRGDSAAYFCASSPGIDNEQFFGPGTRLTVL.